Each of the 17 T cell receptor beta chains below was sequenced from the same sample in a study of OX40 agonist ivuxolimab in advanced cancers. Generated by immunoSEQ multiplex PCR, the TCRdb table keeps only in-frame clones and is missing some. The sample holds roughly 80,000 clones, around nine tenths seen once. Specimen: CD4+ or CD8+ T cells sorted from blood, collected in a trial of the OX40 agonist ivuxolimab. These receptors were collected from an adult with an advanced solid tumor such as melanoma, head and neck, liver or kidney cancer.

This chain links TRBV6-5 with TRBJ2-5, with 9 nucleotides matching TRBD1. This CDR3 spans 13 amino acids. Unmatched junction bases numbered 4, after V lost 6 bases and J lost 5 bases. In germline, CDR1 is MNHEY, CDR2 SVGAGI. The CDR3 sequence: CASRRDREETQYF. The CDR3 coding sequence is TGTGCCAGCAGAAGGGACAGGGAGGAGACCCAGTACTTC.

The chain joins TRBV2 to TRBJ1-3; the D gene is possibly TRBD1 (6 bases). V was pared by 2 bases and J by 9 bases, with 8 bases between. The germline V gene has CDR1 SNHLY and CDR2 FYNNEI. This CDR3 spans 12 amino acids. The CDR3 loop reads CASSERGSTIYF. The CDR3 nucleotides are TGTGCCAGCAGTGAAAGGGGGAGCACCATATATTTT.

This chain joins TRBV28 and TRBJ2-1, with TRBD2 matching 12 bases. The CDR3 contains 16 residues. V was clipped by 3 bases and J by 4 bases; unmatched bases: 4. From germline, CDR1 is MDHEN and CDR2 SYDVKM. CDR3 protein: CASSFRLAGEYNEQFF. The CDR3 DNA is TGTGCCAGCAGTTTCCGACTAGCGGGAGAATACAATGAGCAGTTCTTC.

This clone has only one observation. The rearrangement links TRBV7-9 to TRBJ1-1, with D possibly TRBD1 on 5 matching bases. The CDR3 totals 16 residues. The germline V gene has CDR1 SEHNR and CDR2 FQNEAQ (reference sequence). The germline V and J ends were trimmed by 5 bases and 0 bases, with 16 bases remaining between them. The CDR3 DNA reads as TGTGCCAGCAGCCCGAGATTCGGGGACTTGAACACTGAAGCTTTCTTT. Its translation is CASSPRFGDLNTEAFF.

The chain uses TRBV10-3 and TRBJ1-5; 9 bases fit TRBD1. The CDR3 sequence is 15 residues long. The germline gives CDR1 ENHRY, CDR2 SYGVKD. The V segment lost 5 bases and the J segment 2 bases; nucleotides outside the gene matches: 4. The CDR3 DNA sequence: TGTGCCATCAGTCCCCGGGACAGGGGCAATCAGCCCCAGCATTTT. It is translated as CAISPRDRGNQPQHF.

V and J are TRBV6-5 and TRBJ1-1; D call uncertain. The V end lost 2 bases, the J end lost 3 bases, and 7 bases lay between the germline ends. Germline loops: CDR1 MNHEY, CDR2 SVGAGI. CDR3 size: 13 residues. CDR3 sequence reads: CASSYARHTEAFF. The CDR3 region has the DNA TGTGCCAGCAGTTACGCTCGCCACACTGAAGCTTTCTTT.

The chain recombines TRBV28 with TRBJ1-5; D not certain. The CDR3 is 14 residues long. Germline CDR1 MDHEN, CDR2 SYDVKM. Trimming took 5 bases from V and 0 from J, leaving 8 bases between them. The DNA for the CDR3 is TGTGCCAGCAGTCCCCGGGGTAGCAATCAGCCCCAGCATTTT. Translating it yields CASSPRGSNQPQHF.

This clone has only one observation. This chain joins TRBV7-2 and TRBJ2-1, with D possibly matching TRBD2 (5 bases). This CDR3 spans 15 amino acids. Germline V gene data show CDR1 as SGHTA and CDR2 as FQGNSA. V lost 3 bases and J 0 bases, leaving 9 bases between the germline ends. This CDR3 reads CASSFRRSSYNEQFF. Here the CDR3 DNA reads TGTGCCAGCAGCTTTCGGAGGAGCTCCTACAATGAGCAGTTCTTC.

The chain has TRBV5-1 and TRBJ2-2; either TRBD1 or TRBD2 may fit D (5 bases each). Germline-derived CDR1 and CDR2 are SGHRS and YFSETQ. The CDR3 is 14 residues long. V gave up 2 bases and J gave up 6 bases, with 11 bases separating them. The CDR3 nucleotides are TGCGCCAGCAGCTTCTACCGGGGACCCGGGGAGCTGTTTTTT. It encodes CASSFYRGPGELFF.

This clone occurred once. This chain uses TRBV28 with TRBJ2-5; D is possibly TRBD2 (8 bases). This CDR3 region has 15 residues. Germline CDR1 and CDR2: MDHEN and SYDVKM. Trimming removed 5 bases from V and 4 bases from J, with 17 bases in between. The chain's CDR3 is CASSPGGLAGETQYF. The CDR3 nucleotides are TGTGCCAGCAGTCCAGGGGGGCTAGCGGGAGAGACCCAGTACTTC. Combining the CDR3 with reference TRBV28 and TRBJ2-5 gives the whole variable domain DVKVTQSSRYLVKRTGEKVFLECVQDMDHENMFWYRQDPGLGLRLIYFSYDVKMKEKGDIPEGYSVSREKKERFSLILESASTNQTSMYLCASSPGGLAGETQYFGPGTRLLVL.

V and J are TRBV6-5 and TRBJ1-4, with TRBD1 identical over 7 bases. Germline V gene lookup returns CDR1 MNHEY and CDR2 SVGAGI. The CDR3 is 13 amino acids. Unmatched junction bases numbered 3, after V lost 7 bases and J lost 4 bases. As DNA, the CDR3 is TGTGCCAGCAAGGACAGGTTTAATGAAAAACTGTTTTTT. Protein sequence: CASKDRFNEKLFF.

This CDR3 is CSVAGLMNTEAFF. The CDR3 nucleotides read TGCAGCGTTGCGGGCCTCATGAACACTGAAGCTTTCTTT. The V and J genes are TRBV29-1 and TRBJ1-1; no clear D. In germline, CDR1 is SQVTM, CDR2 ANQGSEA. Trimming cost V 4 bases and J 0 bases, with 9 bases left between them. This CDR3 spans 13 amino acids.

This clone has a handful of counts. The chain carries TRBV19 and TRBJ1-2; 9 nucleotides match TRBD1. The CDR3 is 13 amino acids. Trimming at V came to 7 bases and at J to 10 bases, leaving 10 bases not matched to a gene. CDR1 and CDR2 from the germline V gene are LNHDA and SQIVND (reference sequence). The CDR3 DNA follows: TGTGCCAGTAACCTAGGGGACAGGGCTGTCTACACCTTC. Translating it yields CASNLGDRAVYTF.

This chain connects TRBV4-3 to TRBJ2-5, with TRBD1 matching over 7 bases. The germline V gene encodes CDR1 LGHNA and CDR2 YSLEER. The CDR3 covers 17 residues. With V trimmed by 0 bases and J by 1 base, 8 bases remained unmatched. CDR3 nucleotides: TGCGCCAGCAGCCAAGAGTGGCCACAGGGGTCCCAAGAGACCCAGTACTTC. Protein sequence: CASSQEWPQGSQETQYF.

The chain employs TRBV18 and TRBJ2-5; the D call may be TRBD1 or TRBD2 (6 bases each). The V end lost 5 bases, the J end lost 4 bases, and 14 bases lay between the germline ends. CDR1 is KGHSH and CDR2 is LQKENI in the germline V gene. The CDR3 has 14 residues. The CDR3 reads CASSATGRRETQYF. CDR3 nucleotides: TGTGCCAGCTCAGCTACAGGGAGGCGAGAGACCCAGTACTTC.

This chain connects TRBV18 to TRBJ2-3; D is ambiguous. The V and J ends lost 0 bases and 8 bases respectively, with 18 bases between them. The CDR3 consists of 16 residues. Germline assignment: CDR1 KGHSH and CDR2 LQKENI. The DNA for the CDR3 is TGTGCCAGCTCACCACCCTCTGGGTTGGGCGGCGGTACGCAGTATTTT. As protein: CASSPPSGLGGGTQYF.

The V and J genes are TRBV14 and TRBJ2-7; 12 bases are shared with TRBD2. Losses at the gene ends were 4 bases for V and 2 bases for J; bases not matched to a gene: 9. Germline values: CDR1 SGHDN, CDR2 FVKESK. CDR3 length: 17 amino acids. In DNA form, the CDR3 reads TGTGCCAGCAGCCCTAGGACTAGCGGGACCCGCCCCTACGAGCAGTACTTC. It specifies CASSPRTSGTRPYEQYF.